This T cell receptor beta chain stems from a study of CD4 T cells in relation to SARS-CoV-2 and coronaviruses. Study context: No peptide or an HIV-1 Nef peptide pool served as negative control. Shared crossreactive spike epitopes were mapped to their HLA restriction.

With regard to this clone: Its antigen is still unknown.

Produced via immunoSEQ multiplex PCR; TCRdb's table is partial and in-frame only. The repertoire consists of some 21,000 clones, with approximately 82% occurring once and the leading ten covering roughly 17%. CDR1 and CDR2 (germline): MRHNA, SNTAGT. Between the trimmed V and J ends, which lost 2 bases and 0 bases, there was a span of 3 bases. The CDR3 totals 13 residues. CD4+ T cells from unexposed donors were obtained before the COVID-19 pandemic (2011-2018). After about 10 days of culture, CD4+ T cells were isolated. As cell numbers allowed, unexposed-donor CD4+ T cells faced SARS-CoV-2 S/N and four cold-coronavirus spikes.

This clonotype was obtained from a human donor in good health. The J gene is TRBJ2-3, the V gene TRBV6-4; no clear D. Specimen: CD4+ T cells from PBMCs, cultured in vitro. The CDR3 sequence is CASSDGSTDTQYF. The CDR3 DNA sequence: TGTGCCAGCAGTGACGGGAGCACAGATACGCAGTATTTT.